These 30 T cell receptor beta chains originate from one sample sequenced in a study of CD8 T cells in ankylosing spondylitis. Using its own MiXCR run on the 5' RACE reads, TCRdb lists one record per CDR3 protein. This table has 350,000 to 550,000 distinct CDR3 sequences, roughly 25% appearing once. Antigens for these TCRs are unknown. Overall study findings and caveats: A TCR beta motif of eight or nine highly homologous variants seemed to mark ankylosing spondylitis blood.

Sequenced sample: blood, either unsorted or a sorted T cell fraction (not recorded which). The receptor set was obtained from a male donor with ankylosing spondylitis.

The chain has TRBV7-2 and TRBJ2-5; no definite D call. The CDR3 contains 12 residues. Looked up from germline, CDR1 is SGHTA and CDR2 is FQGNSA. The ends were cut back, 0 bases at V and 6 bases at J, with 5 bases in the middle. The CDR3 protein is CASSLAAQTQYF. The CDR3 coding sequence is TGTGCCAGCAGCTTAGCGGCGCAGACCCAGTACTTC. Together with reference TRBV7-2 and TRBJ2-5, the CDR3 gives the full variable domain: GAGVSQSPSNKVTEKGKDVELRCDPISGHTALYWYRQSLGQGLEFLIYFQGNSAPDKSGLPSDRFSAERTGGSVSTLTIQRTQQEDSAVYLCASSLAAQTQYFGPGTRLLVL.

CDR3 region: CASTATPGNTIYF. CDR3 DNA: TGTGCCAGCACTGCCACGCCTGGAAACACCATATATTTT. This chain connects TRBV7-9 to TRBJ1-3, with no clear D. Looked up from germline, CDR1 is SEHNR and CDR2 is FQNEAQ (reference sequence). Trimming removed 7 bases at V and 2 bases at J, with 9 bases between. The CDR3 length is 13 residues.

The chain carries TRBV30 and TRBJ2-7; the D is unclear. With 2 bases removed from V and 8 bases from J, the gap between germline ends came to 16 bases. The CDR3 spans 13 residues. The germline CDR1 and CDR2 sequences are GTSNPN and SVGIG (reference sequence). The CDR3 spells CAWSKALRDKQYF. The CDR3 DNA sequence: TGTGCCTGGAGTAAGGCCCTCCGAGACAAGCAGTACTTC. Full variable domain (outside the CDR3, taken from reference TRBV30 and TRBJ2-7): SQTIHQWPATLVQPVGSPLSLECTVEGTSNPNLYWYRQAAGRGLQLLFYSVGIGQISSEVPQNLSASRPQDRQFILSSKKLLLSDSGFYLCAWSKALRDKQYFGPGTRLTVT.

In its sample, this clonotype was seen once. The V call is TRBV3-1, the J call TRBJ2-1; D not certain. This CDR3 is built from 17 residues. V was shortened by 1 base and J by 1 base, with 14 bases between the two germline ends. CDR1 LGHDT and CDR2 YNNKEL come from the germline V gene (reference sequence). CDR3 sequence reads: CASSQVPVYGSYNEQFF. In DNA form, the CDR3 reads TGTGCCAGCAGCCAAGTTCCCGTCTATGGTTCCTACAATGAGCAGTTCTTC.

The chain has TRBV9 and TRBJ1-4; 7 bases are a match to TRBD1. The V gene's germline CDR1 is SGDLS and CDR2 YYNGEE. CDR3 length equals 15 residues. V lost 0 bases and J lost 6; bases outside the gene matches: 5. In DNA form, the CDR3 reads TGTGCCAGCAGCGTAGTGGCAGGGGGACATGAAAAACTGTTTTTT. Its translation is CASSVVAGGHEKLFF.

This chain uses TRBV10-3 with TRBJ1-1; possibly TRBD1 for D (6 bases). The CDR3 covers 16 residues. CDR1 is ENHRY and CDR2 is SYGVKD in the germline V gene. Between the trimmed V and J ends, which lost 0 bases and 5 bases, there was a span of 16 bases. The CDR3 nucleotides read TGTGCCATCAGTGAGTCCGGGACAACTGGGGGAACTGAAGCTTTCTTT. This sequence encodes CAISESGTTGGTEAFF.

This clonotype was seen a handful of times. This chain uses TRBV9 with TRBJ2-1; 10 nucleotides line up with TRBD2. CDR3 length equals 17 residues. Germline loops: CDR1 SGDLS, CDR2 YYNGEE. Trimming cost V 3 bases and J 4 bases; bases outside gene matches: 10. CDR3 nucleotide sequence: TGTGCCAGCAGCGACTCCCTAGCGGGAGTAGAATACAATGAGCAGTTCTTC. Its protein product is CASSDSLAGVEYNEQFF.

This clonotype was observed once. The chain recombines TRBV9 with TRBJ2-1; D uncertain. The length of the CDR3 is 13 residues. From germline, CDR1 is SGDLS and CDR2 YYNGEE. The germline V and J ends were trimmed by 4 bases and 8 bases, with 13 bases remaining between them. The CDR3 bases are TGTGCCAGCAGCCCTTGGGCTACCTATGAGCAGTTCTTC. Encoded protein: CASSPWATYEQFF.

The gene calls are TRBV18 and TRBJ1-4; a weak D match, TRBD1 (5 bases). Germline V lookup: CDR1 KGHSH, CDR2 LQKENI. V gave up 3 bases and J gave up 2 bases, with 7 bases separating them. This CDR3 contains 14 residues. The CDR3 reads CASSPRQTNEKLFF. The CDR3 region has the DNA TGTGCCAGCTCACCTAGACAGACTAATGAAAAACTGTTTTTT. Together with reference TRBV18 and TRBJ1-4, the CDR3 gives the full variable domain: NAGVMQNPRHLVRRRGQEARLRCSPMKGHSHVYWYRQLPEEGLKFMVYLQKENIIDESGMPKERFSAEFPKEGPSILRIQQVVRGDSAAYFCASSPRQTNEKLFFGSGTQLSVL.

In its sample, this clonotype was seen a few times. The chain links TRBV5-8 to TRBJ1-2; D unresolved. The CDR3 runs to 15 residues. Germline assignment: CDR1 SGHTS and CDR2 YDEGEE. V dropped 0 bases and J dropped 4 bases, with 13 bases sitting between them. DNA for the CDR3: TGTGCCAGCAGCTTGGCCATCAGAGGTACCTATGGCTACACCTTC. As protein: CASSLAIRGTYGYTF.

This clonotype came up many times. This rearrangement joins TRBV5-1 to TRBJ2-3; 10 bases line up with TRBD2. Trimming at V came to 1 base and at J to 2 bases, leaving 7 bases not matched to a gene. CDR1 and CDR2 (germline): SGHRS, YFSETQ. The CDR3 sequence is 17 residues long. The CDR3 sequence: CASSLWYLAGDTDTQYF. The CDR3 nucleotides are TGCGCCAGCAGCTTGTGGTACCTAGCGGGGGACACAGATACGCAGTATTTT.

This clonotype occurred a few times. The J gene is TRBJ2-7, the V gene TRBV5-1; D gene uncertain. The V gene lost 1 base and the J gene lost 2 bases, with 4 bases spanning the gap. The CDR3 is 12 amino acids. Germline V gene data show CDR1 as SGHRS and CDR2 as YFSETQ. The CDR3 DNA sequence: TGCGCCAGCAGCTTGTTAACCTACGAGCAGTACTTC. Encoded protein: CASSLLTYEQYF. The full variable domain, in which reference TRBV5-1 and TRBJ2-7 provide the parts outside the CDR3, is KAGVTQTPRYLIKTRGQQVTLSCSPISGHRSVSWYQQTPGQGLQFLFEYFSETQRNKGNFPGRFSGRQFSNSRSEMNVSTLELGDSALYLCASSLLTYEQYFGPGTRLTVT.

This clonotype occurred many times. The V call is TRBV14, the J call TRBJ2-2, with TRBD2 matching 7 bases. V dropped 8 bases and J dropped 6; count of bases not matched to a gene: 15. The germline V gene encodes CDR1 SGHDN and CDR2 FVKESK. The CDR3 has 16 residues. The CDR3 loop is CASSPAGVRRAGELFF. CDR3 coding DNA: TGTGCCAGCTCCCCGGCGGGAGTAAGAAGGGCCGGGGAGCTGTTTTTT. Full variable domain (rest looked up from reference TRBV14 and TRBJ2-2): EAGVTQFPSHSVIEKGQTVTLRCDPISGHDNLYWYRRVMGKEIKFLLHFVKESKQDESGMPNNRFLAERTGGTYSTLKVQPAELEDSGVYFCASSPAGVRRAGELFFGEGSRLTVL.

This clonotype occurred many times. V usage is TRBV2 and J usage is TRBJ2-1, with 11 bases matching TRBD2. Germline assignment: CDR1 SNHLY and CDR2 FYNNEI. The CDR3 has 13 residues. Germline trimming cut 6 bases from V and 12 bases from J; bases unmatched to any gene: 7. Written as DNA, the CDR3 is TGTGCCAGCAGCTTTGGGACTAGCGGAGGGCAGTTCTTC. Residues: CASSFGTSGGQFF.

The V and J genes are TRBV11-3 and TRBJ2-5, with 10 positions matching TRBD2. The J segment lost 4 bases and the V segment lost 5 bases, leaving 4 bases of the junction unmatched. Per the germline V gene, CDR1 is SGHNT and CDR2 is YENEEA. The CDR3 runs to 14 residues. The CDR3 sequence: CASSARTSGETQYF. CDR3 sequence (DNA): TGTGCCAGCAGCGCCCGGACTAGCGGAGAGACCCAGTACTTC.

This clonotype has a single count. The chain has TRBV7-9 and TRBJ2-5; TRBD1 matches 8 bases. The J segment lost 1 base and the V segment lost 7 bases, leaving 8 bases of the junction unmatched. The CDR3 extends over 15 amino acids. In germline, CDR1 is SEHNR, CDR2 FQNEAQ (reference sequence). For the CDR3, the DNA is TGTGCCAGCACTACCGGGACAGGTTTCCAAGAGACCCAGTACTTC. Protein: CASTTGTGFQETQYF.

V gene TRBV25-1 combines with J gene TRBJ2-7; the match to TRBD1 covers 7 bases. The CDR3 is 15 residues long. Looked up from germline, CDR1 is MGHDK and CDR2 is SYGVNS. V lost 5 bases and J lost 4; bases outside the gene matches: 11. The DNA of the CDR3 is TGTGCCAGCAGTAAACCGGGACAGAGACCGTACGAGCAGTACTTC. This gives the protein CASSKPGQRPYEQYF.

This clonotype was seen a handful of times. The genes are TRBV4-1 and TRBJ2-3, with 12 bases identical to TRBD2. V lost 4 bases and J lost 3; bases outside the gene matches: 8. Germline values: CDR1 MGHRA, CDR2 YSYEKL. The CDR3 sequence is 17 residues long. CDR3 DNA sequence: TGCGCCAGCAGCCTCCGGACTAGCGGGGAGGGAACAGATACGCAGTATTTT. It codes for CASSLRTSGEGTDTQYF.

The rearrangement uses TRBV29-1 and TRBJ1-2; D not resolved. V lost 3 bases and J lost 4, with 6 bases in between. Per germline, CDR1 SQVTM and CDR2 ANQGSEA. The CDR3 covers 11 residues. This CDR3 is CSVDSGYGYTF. The CDR3 DNA follows: TGCAGCGTTGACAGTGGCTATGGCTACACCTTC. The full variable domain, rest sourced from reference TRBV29-1 and TRBJ1-2, is SAVISQKPSRDICQRGTSLTIQCQVDSQVTMMFWYRQQPGQSLTLIATANQGSEATYESGFVIDKFPISRPNLTFSTLTVSNMSPEDSSIYLCSVDSGYGYTFGSGTRLTVV.

This clonotype showed up many times. The genes are TRBV20-1 and TRBJ1-3, with D possibly TRBD1 on 6 matching bases. Trimming removed 2 bases from V and 4 bases from J, with 12 bases in between. CDR1 and CDR2 (germline): DFQATT, SNEGSKA (reference sequence). CDR3 length: 14 amino acids. The CDR3, as DNA: TGCAGTGCTAGACAGGGGACTTCAGGAAACACCATATATTTT. It translates to CSARQGTSGNTIYF.

This clonotype was seen only once. J is TRBJ2-3 and V is TRBV3-1, with D uncertain. Germline assignment: CDR1 LGHDT and CDR2 YNNKEL (reference sequence). Between the trimmed V and J ends, which lost 1 base and 0 bases, there was a span of 5 bases. The CDR3 has 14 residues. The CDR3 coding sequence is TGTGCCAGCAGCCAAGTTCCTAGCACAGATACGCAGTATTTT. This translates into CASSQVPSTDTQYF.

CDR3 sequence reads: CSAGSFYNEQFF. The DNA of the CDR3 is TGCAGTGCAGGGAGTTTCTACAATGAGCAGTTCTTC. The chain recombines TRBV20-1 with TRBJ2-1; a possible D gene is TRBD2 (5 bases). Germline CDR1 reads DFQATT; CDR2 reads SNEGSKA (reference sequence). Trimming removed 6 bases at V and 3 bases at J, with 9 bases between. There are 12 residues in the CDR3.

The chain joins TRBV2 to TRBJ1-1; D is uncertain. Germline-derived CDR1 and CDR2 are SNHLY and FYNNEI. Trimming took off 6 bases at V and 3 bases at J, with 5 bases between the two ends. This CDR3 has 11 residues. The CDR3 reads CASRPDTEAFF. DNA for the CDR3: TGTGCCAGCAGGCCGGACACTGAAGCTTTCTTT.

The CDR3 DNA reads as TGCGCCAGCAGCTTGGAGATGGGGGGCAACACTGAAGCTTTCTTT. Amino acids: CASSLEMGGNTEAFF. The chain employs TRBV5-1 and TRBJ1-1, with D perhaps TRBD1 (6 bases). V shed 0 bases and J shed 2 bases, with 11 bases lying between them. The CDR3 runs to 15 residues. CDR1 and CDR2 (germline): SGHRS, YFSETQ. The entire variable domain, with the rest obtained from reference TRBV5-1 and TRBJ1-1, is as follows: KAGVTQTPRYLIKTRGQQVTLSCSPISGHRSVSWYQQTPGQGLQFLFEYFSETQRNKGNFPGRFSGRQFSNSRSEMNVSTLELGDSALYLCASSLEMGGNTEAFFGQGTRLTVV.

The rearrangement links TRBV20-1 to TRBJ1-4; possibly TRBD1 for D (5 bases). Per germline, CDR1 DFQATT and CDR2 SNEGSKA (reference sequence). The CDR3 totals 15 residues. V was shortened by 0 bases and J by 7 bases, with 15 bases between the two germline ends. CDR3 nucleotide sequence: TGCAGTGCTAGAGATCAGGGCAGAGCCCCTGAAAAACTGTTTTTT. Its protein product is CSARDQGRAPEKLFF.

This clonotype has a handful of counts. This chain uses TRBV19 with TRBJ2-1; possible D gene TRBD2, 6 bases. The CDR3 has 12 amino acids. Germline loops: CDR1 LNHDA, CDR2 SQIVND (reference sequence). V lost 4 bases to trimming and J lost 10 bases, with 11 bases between them. This CDR3 reads CASSTGELEQFF. The DNA for the CDR3 is TGTGCCAGTAGTACGGGGGAATTGGAGCAGTTCTTC.

The chain combines TRBV2 with TRBJ2-7, with 8 nucleotides matching TRBD1. Per the germline V gene, CDR1 is SNHLY and CDR2 is FYNNEI. The CDR3 runs to 13 residues. J was trimmed by 9 bases and V by 5 bases; bases with no gene match: 9. CDR3 loop: CASSLDRETWQYV. The CDR3, as DNA: TGTGCCAGCAGTCTGGACAGGGAAACATGGCAGTACGTC.

In nucleotides, the CDR3 is TGTGCCAGCAGTGACCCGGGGTCCTACGAGCAGTACTTC. It codes for CASSDPGSYEQYF. The rearrangement uses TRBV6-1 and TRBJ2-7, with D maybe TRBD2 (5 bases). Germline lookup yields CDR1 MNHNS and CDR2 SASEGT. The CDR3 covers 13 residues. Trimming shortened V by 3 bases and J by 1 base, and 7 bases separated the two germline ends.

The chain joins TRBV9 to TRBJ2-1; D gene ambiguous. The germline V gene has CDR1 SGDLS and CDR2 YYNGEE. The length of the CDR3 is 14 residues. V dropped 3 bases and J dropped 0 bases, with 7 bases sitting between them. The CDR3 nucleotides read TGTGCCAGCAGCGAATTAATCTCCTACAATGAGCAGTTCTTC. Protein: CASSELISYNEQFF.

This clonotype was seen more than once but under ten times. The chain couples TRBV9 to TRBJ1-3; TRBD1 might be the D (6 bases). Germline V gene sequence: CDR1 SGDLS, CDR2 YYNGEE. The CDR3 is made up of 14 amino acids. V lost 1 base, J lost 8 bases, and 13 bases lay in between. CDR3 DNA: TGTGCCAGCAGCGTATTGGGACATAGTGACACCATATATTTT. It is translated as CASSVLGHSDTIYF.